Below are 24 T cell receptor beta chains sequenced from a single sample in a study of shared clonotypes between healthy human individuals. Profiling relied on immunoSEQ multiplex PCR, and the TCRdb table lists in-frame clones only, not all of them. Of 2.3 million or so clones in the sample, 85% to 95% were seen once. The specimen was naive CD4+ T cells from PBMCs. Documented subset: CD45RA+ positively selected. These receptor sequences come from a man aged 18 to 30 in good health. Some clones in this sample may be carry-over from other donors' samples.

The chain couples TRBV29-1 to TRBJ1-2; D gene unclear. Trimming cost V 0 bases and J 1 base, with 6 bases left between them. The CDR3 is 13 amino acids. CDR1 is SQVTM, CDR2 ANQGSEA, per germline. CDR3 sequence (DNA): TGCAGCGTTGAAGACCCGGTTAACTATGGCTACACCTTC. It specifies CSVEDPVNYGYTF.

This chain connects TRBV5-5 to TRBJ2-2; perhaps TRBD1 as D (5 bases). V shed 1 base and J shed 3 bases, with 10 bases lying between them. CDR1 and CDR2 (germline): SGHKS, YYEKEE (reference sequence). CDR3 size: 15 residues. The CDR3 spells CASSLRQTHTGELFF. The CDR3 DNA follows: TGTGCCAGCAGCTTGAGACAGACTCACACCGGGGAGCTGTTTTTT.

The chain carries TRBV5-1 and TRBJ1-1; D not resolved. The CDR3 length is 13 residues. Trimming cost V 4 bases and J 2 bases, with 9 bases left between them. CDR1 and CDR2 (germline): SGHRS, YFSETQ. The CDR3 nucleotides are TGCGCCAGCAGCGAGCAAGAAAACACTGAAGCTTTCTTT. Amino acids: CASSEQENTEAFF.

This clone came up a few times. This chain connects TRBV9 to TRBJ1-1; the match to TRBD1 covers 7 bases. The CDR3 loop spans 15 amino acids. Trimming at V came to 3 bases and at J to 2 bases, leaving 7 bases not matched to a gene. Germline-derived CDR1 and CDR2 are SGDLS and YYNGEE. The CDR3 DNA follows: TGTGCCAGCAGCGCGACGACAGGGAGTAACACTGAAGCTTTCTTT. Residues: CASSATTGSNTEAFF.

There are a few counts of this clone. The V gene is TRBV2, the J gene TRBJ2-2, with TRBD1 identical over 9 bases. Trimming at V came to 4 bases and at J to 7 bases, leaving 4 bases not matched to a gene. Germline V CDR1 and CDR2: SNHLY, FYNNEI. CDR3 length equals 14 residues. The CDR3 DNA is TGTGCCAGCAGTGTAGGGACAGGGTACGGGGAGCTGTTTTTT. It specifies CASSVGTGYGELFF.

This sequence joins TRBV4-1 and TRBJ2-1, with 8 bases matching TRBD2. The CDR3 sequence is 14 residues long. The V gene end was trimmed by 2 bases and the J gene end by 9 bases; junction bases not matched to a gene: 6. Germline CDR1 is MGHRA and CDR2 is YSYEKL. In DNA, the CDR3 is TGCGCCAGCAGCCAACCCGGGACTAGGGGTGAGCAGTTCTTC. Translation: CASSQPGTRGEQFF.

The rearrangement links TRBV5-1 to TRBJ2-7; tentatively, D is TRBD2 (5 bases). Germline lookup yields CDR1 SGHRS and CDR2 YFSETQ. The CDR3 contains 14 residues. Trimming removed 5 bases at V and 1 base at J, with 13 bases between. In DNA, the CDR3 is TGCGCCAGCAGATCCCGGGAATTTTCCTACGAGCAGTACTTC. This codes for CASRSREFSYEQYF.

This rearrangement joins TRBV28 to TRBJ2-7; weak D call: TRBD2 (5 bases). There are 14 residues in the CDR3. Deletions cut 6 bases from V and 2 bases from J, with 14 bases between. Germline CDR1 and CDR2: MDHEN and SYDVKM. The CDR3 loop is CASSPGVVTYEQYF. In DNA, the CDR3 is TGTGCCAGCAGCCCCGGGGTAGTTACCTACGAGCAGTACTTC.

The chain links TRBV9 to TRBJ1-2; 7 bases fit TRBD1. Germline assignment: CDR1 SGDLS and CDR2 YYNGEE. The J segment lost 8 bases and the V segment lost 0 bases, leaving 1 base of the junction unmatched. There are 12 residues in the CDR3. The CDR3 region is CASSVEGAGYTF. The CDR3, as DNA: TGTGCCAGCAGCGTAGAGGGGGCGGGCTACACCTTC. Together with reference TRBV9 and TRBJ1-2, the CDR3 gives the full variable domain: DSGVTQTPKHLITATGQRVTLRCSPRSGDLSVYWYQQSLDQGLQFLIQYYNGEERAKGNILERFSAQQFPDLHSELNLSSLELGDSALYFCASSVEGAGYTFGSGTRLTVV.

V usage is TRBV7-9 and J usage is TRBJ1-1; no reliable D call. Per germline, CDR1 SEHNR and CDR2 FQNEAQ (reference sequence). V lost 5 bases to trimming and J lost 4 bases, with 17 bases between them. This CDR3 contains 15 residues. CDR3 amino acids: CASSPNNWASTEAFF. CDR3 bases: TGTGCCAGCAGCCCCAATAACTGGGCGAGCACTGAAGCTTTCTTT.

This clone was found once. The chain employs TRBV6-5 and TRBJ2-6; the D is unclear. The CDR3 has 14 residues. Trimming shortened V by 6 bases and J by 4 bases, and 10 bases separated the two germline ends. Looked up from germline, CDR1 is MNHEY and CDR2 is SVGAGI. DNA for the CDR3: TGTGCCAGCAGAGGGCCGTCCGGGGCCAACGTCCTGACTTTC. Amino acid sequence: CASRGPSGANVLTF.

Comment on this clone: The same CDR3 also results from other DNA sequences found in this sample. The chain carries TRBV7-2 and TRBJ1-2; D unclear. Germline assignment: CDR1 SGHTA and CDR2 FQGNSA. The CDR3 runs 11 residues. V gave up 1 base and J gave up 5 bases, with 2 bases separating them. The CDR3 spells CASSLDYGYTF. For the CDR3, the DNA is TGTGCCAGCAGCTTAGATTATGGCTACACCTTC.

The rearrangement uses TRBV4-2 and TRBJ2-2; no reliable D call. Trimming removed 1 base at V and 4 bases at J, with 16 bases between. The CDR3 has 17 amino acids. Germline CDR1 and CDR2: LGHNA and YNFKEQ. This chain's CDR3 is CASSQGPQQPSTGELFF. The CDR3 nucleotides read TGTGCCAGCAGCCAAGGCCCACAGCAGCCCTCCACCGGGGAGCTGTTTTTT.

V and J are TRBV28 and TRBJ1-3; D perhaps matches TRBD1 (6 bases). The germline V gene has CDR1 MDHEN and CDR2 SYDVKM. The CDR3 has 16 residues. V was pared by 2 bases and J by 0 bases, with 11 bases between. In nucleotides, the CDR3 is TGTGCCAGCAGTTTAGGGACATCGAGCTCTGGAAACACCATATATTTT. Its protein is CASSLGTSSSGNTIYF.

The chain carries TRBV5-1 and TRBJ2-1; maybe TRBD2 (5 bases). V was cut by 0 bases and J by 7 bases, with 14 bases left in between. The length of the CDR3 is 15 residues. Germline CDR1 SGHRS, CDR2 YFSETQ. The DNA of the CDR3 is TGCGCCAGCAGCTTGGCCTACTCCACGGGGAATGAGCAGTTCTTC. As protein: CASSLAYSTGNEQFF.

This chain connects TRBV2 to TRBJ2-7, with D unclear. The CDR3 runs 13 residues. The V and J ends lost 3 bases and 7 bases respectively, with 13 bases between them. Germline V gene lookup returns CDR1 SNHLY and CDR2 FYNNEI. The CDR3 protein is CASSDPRPAEQYF. The CDR3, as DNA: TGTGCCAGCAGTGACCCCAGGCCTGCGGAGCAGTACTTC.

This chain links TRBV9 with TRBJ2-1; D ambiguous. The CDR3 is made up of 13 amino acids. V was pared by 3 bases and J by 8 bases, with 12 bases between. Per germline, CDR1 SGDLS and CDR2 YYNGEE. The CDR3 protein is CASSATLRDEQFF. CDR3 DNA: TGTGCCAGCAGCGCTACGCTCCGGGATGAGCAGTTCTTC. Full variable domain (missing parts from reference TRBV9 and TRBJ2-1): DSGVTQTPKHLITATGQRVTLRCSPRSGDLSVYWYQQSLDQGLQFLIQYYNGEERAKGNILERFSAQQFPDLHSELNLSSLELGDSALYFCASSATLRDEQFFGPGTRLTVL.

This chain uses TRBV28 with TRBJ1-2; D not certain. This CDR3 is 14 amino acids long. The germline V gene encodes CDR1 MDHEN and CDR2 SYDVKM. Trimming shortened V by 2 bases and J by 1 base, and 8 bases separated the two germline ends. The CDR3 region is CASSLQTLNYGYTF. CDR3 DNA sequence: TGTGCCAGCAGTTTACAGACCCTTAACTATGGCTACACCTTC.

This clone was seen a few times. This chain uses TRBV5-4 with TRBJ1-5, with 7 bases that match TRBD1. CDR1 and CDR2 from the germline V gene are SGHNT and YYREEE (reference sequence). The CDR3 extends over 14 amino acids. V trimming: 1 base; J trimming: 6 bases; junction bases outside the gene matches: 4. The CDR3 loop reads CASSLTGEVQPQHF. DNA for the CDR3: TGTGCCAGCAGCTTGACAGGGGAAGTTCAGCCCCAGCATTTT. The entire variable domain, with the rest obtained from reference TRBV5-4 and TRBJ1-5, is as follows: ETGVTQSPTHLIKTRGQQVTLRCSSQSGHNTVSWYQQALGQGPQFIFQYYREEENGRGNFPPRFSGLQFPNYSSELNVNALELDDSALYLCASSLTGEVQPQHFGDGTRLSIL.

The V call is TRBV5-1, the J call TRBJ1-5; TRBD1 is a possible D gene (5 bases). This CDR3 spans 16 amino acids. V was shortened by 3 bases and J by 2 bases, with 15 bases between the two germline ends. Germline-derived CDR1 and CDR2 are SGHRS and YFSETQ. CDR3 amino acids: CASSSAPRGGNQPQHF. The DNA for the CDR3 is TGCGCCAGCAGCTCGGCCCCAAGGGGCGGCAATCAGCCCCAGCATTTT.

The chain links TRBV4-1 to TRBJ2-7; 7 nucleotides agree with TRBD1. The CDR3 length is 14 residues. V trimming: 1 base; J trimming: 3 bases; junction bases outside the gene matches: 3. Germline V lookup: CDR1 MGHRA, CDR2 YSYEKL. The CDR3 bases are TGCGCCAGCAGCCAAGCCGGGACAGTCTACGAGCAGTACTTC. Encoded protein: CASSQAGTVYEQYF.

The chain joins TRBV18 to TRBJ2-1; D gene uncertain. The ends were cut back, 2 bases at V and 5 bases at J, with 7 bases in the middle. The CDR3 runs to 13 residues. Germline CDR1 is KGHSH and CDR2 is LQKENI. The CDR3 loop reads CASSPVTDNEQFF. CDR3 DNA sequence: TGTGCCAGCTCACCAGTGACGGACAATGAGCAGTTCTTC.

The chain combines TRBV5-1 with TRBJ2-1; TRBD2 agrees at 9 bases. Germline CDR1 reads SGHRS; CDR2 reads YFSETQ. The CDR3 contains 16 residues. V lost 0 bases to trimming and J lost 8 bases; unmatched junction nucleotides: 9. The CDR3 sequence is CASSLGPGLARDEQFF. The CDR3 DNA follows: TGCGCCAGCAGCTTGGGGCCGGGACTAGCCCGCGATGAGCAGTTCTTC.

The chain employs TRBV28 and TRBJ2-7; 10 bases are shared with TRBD1. The germline V gene encodes CDR1 MDHEN and CDR2 SYDVKM. V was pared by 7 bases and J by 7 bases, with 7 bases of the junction left unmatched. The CDR3 covers 13 residues. The DNA for the CDR3 is TGTGCCAGCAACGACAGGGGGCTGGGGGAGCAGTACTTC. It codes for CASNDRGLGEQYF.